What follows is one T cell receptor (beta chain) and its context. Its antigen is unidentified. These data are taken from a study of blood T cells in healthy people across ages. The study, taken as a whole, reports: Naive CD4+ cells and diversity were both higher in long-lived donors than in aged donors.

Between the trimmed V and J ends, which lost 4 bases and 0 bases, there was a span of 13 bases. The CDR3 extends over 15 amino acids. Germline V gene data show CDR1 as MNHNS and CDR2 as SASEGT. The study drew donors from healthy Caucasian individuals in Russia aged roughly 6 to 95. The authors ran a second PCR of 7 to 11 cycles using a sample-barcoded 5' primer and a J-beta primer mix. Each cDNA molecule was tagged by a template-switch adaptor that had 12 random nucleotides. MiXCR, applied by TCRdb to the 5' RACE reads, yields one record per CDR3 protein. Counted here are roughly 1,800,000 distinct CDR3 sequences, roughly 50% occurring once; the ten biggest clones make up roughly 2%.

The specimen was blood. The receptor's source is a woman in her thirties or forties in good health. The genes are TRBV6-1 and TRBJ2-7; no reliable D call. The CDR3 DNA reads TGTGCCAGCAGTGCAAACACGTCGCCCTCCTACGAGCAGTACTTC. Translated: CASSANTSPSYEQYF.